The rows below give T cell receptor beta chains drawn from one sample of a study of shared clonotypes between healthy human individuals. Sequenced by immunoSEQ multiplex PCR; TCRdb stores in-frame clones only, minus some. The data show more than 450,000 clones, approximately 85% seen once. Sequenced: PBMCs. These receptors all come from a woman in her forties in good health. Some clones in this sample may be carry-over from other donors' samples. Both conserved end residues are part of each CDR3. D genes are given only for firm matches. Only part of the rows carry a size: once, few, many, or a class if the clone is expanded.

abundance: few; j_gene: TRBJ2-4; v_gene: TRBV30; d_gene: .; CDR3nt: TGTGCCTGGAGTGTAAGGGGGGGAAACATTCAGTACTTC; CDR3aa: CAWSVRGGNIQYF
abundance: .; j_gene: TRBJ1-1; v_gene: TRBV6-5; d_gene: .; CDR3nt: TGTGCCAGCAGAGACAGGTTTCGGAACACTGAAGCTTTCTTT; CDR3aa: CASRDRFRNTEAFF
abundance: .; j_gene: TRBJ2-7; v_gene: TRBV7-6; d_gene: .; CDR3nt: TGTGCCAGCAGCTCAATTACAGGTAACTCCTACGAGCAGTACTTC; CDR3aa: CASSSITGNSYEQYF
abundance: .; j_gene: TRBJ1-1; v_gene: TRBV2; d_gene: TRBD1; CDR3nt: TGTGCCAGCAGTGTTGGGACAGGGGACACTGAAGCTTTCTTT; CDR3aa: CASSVGTGDTEAFF
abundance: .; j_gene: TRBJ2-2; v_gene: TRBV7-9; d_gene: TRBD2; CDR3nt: TGTGCCAGCAGCTTACCGAGGACTAGCGGGACCCACACCGGGGAGCTGTTTTTT; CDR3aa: CASSLPRTSGTHTGELFF
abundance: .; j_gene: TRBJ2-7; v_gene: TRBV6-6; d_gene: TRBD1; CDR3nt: TGTGCCAGCAGTTACCCGGGACAGAGCTACGAGCAGTACTTC; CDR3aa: CASSYPGQSYEQYF
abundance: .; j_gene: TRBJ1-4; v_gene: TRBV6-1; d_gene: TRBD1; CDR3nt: TGTGCCAGCAGGAGGGTTCCAGGGGGCCGGGAAAAACTGTTTTTT; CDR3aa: CASRRVPGGREKLFF
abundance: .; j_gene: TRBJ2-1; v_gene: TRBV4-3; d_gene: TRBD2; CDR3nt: TGCGCCAGCAGCCAAGATTTCAGCGGGAGGGGTGAGCAGTTCTTC; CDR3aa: CASSQDFSGRGEQFF
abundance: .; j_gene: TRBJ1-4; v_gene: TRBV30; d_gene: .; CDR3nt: TGTGCCGGAAAAGGGGGTTGGAATGAAAAACTGTTTTTT; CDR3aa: CAGKGGWNEKLFF
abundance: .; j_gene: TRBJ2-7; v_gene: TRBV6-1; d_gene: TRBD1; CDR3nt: TGTGCCAGCAGTGAGACAGGGGGCCGGTACTTC; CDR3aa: CASSETGGRYF
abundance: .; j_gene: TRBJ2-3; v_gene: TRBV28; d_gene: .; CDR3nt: TGTGCCAGCAGTTTAGGCGGGAAGACTTATACGCAGTATTTT; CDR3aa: CASSLGGKTYTQYF
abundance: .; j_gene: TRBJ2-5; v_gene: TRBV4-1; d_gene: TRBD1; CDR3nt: TGCGCCAGCAGCCAATTCGGGACAGTTCAAGAGACCCAGTACTTC; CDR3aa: CASSQFGTVQETQYF
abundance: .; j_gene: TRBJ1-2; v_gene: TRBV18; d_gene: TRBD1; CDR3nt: TGTGCCAGCTCGAATGAGGGGGCCAATGGCTACACCTTC; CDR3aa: CASSNEGANGYTF
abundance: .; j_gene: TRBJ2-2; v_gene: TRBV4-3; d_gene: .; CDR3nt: TGCGCCAGCAGCCAAGGTGGCCAAAATGGGGAGCTGTTTTTT; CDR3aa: CASSQGGQNGELFF